One and the same sample provided the 9 T cell receptor beta chains below, sequenced in a study of OX40 agonist ivuxolimab in advanced cancers. Generated by immunoSEQ multiplex PCR, the TCRdb table keeps only in-frame clones and is missing some. The sample holds 85,000 to 90,000 clones, more than 85% seen once. Sequenced here: CD4+ or CD8+ T cells sorted from blood, sampled in a trial of the OX40 agonist ivuxolimab. The receptors derive from an adult with an advanced solid tumor such as melanoma, head and neck, liver or kidney cancer.

This clone was recorded only once. The chain joins TRBV2 to TRBJ1-1; no reliable D call. The CDR3 is 14 residues long. Germline V gene data show CDR1 as SNHLY and CDR2 as FYNNEI. V was cut by 2 bases and J by 5 bases, with 12 bases left in between. The CDR3 is CASSEPTARTEAFF. The CDR3 bases are TGTGCCAGCAGTGAACCCACCGCTCGGACTGAAGCTTTCTTT.

The V call is TRBV5-4, the J call TRBJ2-7, with 11 bases that match TRBD2. Germline loops: CDR1 SGHNT, CDR2 YYREEE (reference sequence). The ends lost 3 bases at V and 5 bases at J; junction bases unmatched: 19. The CDR3 loop spans 19 amino acids. The CDR3 DNA sequence: TGTGCCAGCAGCTATAAAACTAGCGGGAGAACTGGAGGAACCCACGAGCAGTACTTC. This gives the protein CASSYKTSGRTGGTHEQYF.

This clone was seen only once. The chain couples TRBV15 to TRBJ1-5, with D hard to call. Trimming pared 0 bases from V and 1 base from J, leaving 10 bases between. Germline V gene data show CDR1 as LNHNV and CDR2 as YYDKDF (reference sequence). CDR3 length: 16 amino acids. The CDR3 reads CATSRDTSKSNQPQHF. CDR3 bases: TGTGCCACCAGCAGAGATACAAGCAAAAGCAATCAGCCCCAGCATTTT. The full variable domain, rest sourced from reference TRBV15 and TRBJ1-5, is DAMVIQNPRYQVTQFGKPVTLSCSQTLNHNVMYWYQQKSSQAPKLLFHYYDKDFNNEADTPDNFQSRRPNTSFCFLDIRSPGLGDTAMYLCATSRDTSKSNQPQHFGDGTRLSIL.

This chain links TRBV27 with TRBJ2-2; 8 bases are shared with TRBD1. Unmatched junction bases numbered 3, after V lost 2 bases and J lost 4 bases. CDR1 MNHEY and CDR2 SMNVEV come from the germline V gene (reference sequence). This CDR3 spans 15 amino acids. The chain's CDR3 is CASSLAGGATGELFF. DNA for the CDR3: TGTGCCAGCAGTTTAGCAGGGGGCGCCACCGGGGAGCTGTTTTTT.

The V gene is TRBV5-4, the J gene TRBJ1-1, with 7 bases fitting TRBD1. This CDR3 spans 15 amino acids. J was trimmed by 3 bases and V by 0 bases; bases with no gene match: 5. CDR1 SGHNT and CDR2 YYREEE come from the germline V gene (reference sequence). In nucleotides, the CDR3 is TGTGCCAGCAGCTTGGAACAGGGGTGGTACACTGAAGCTTTCTTT. This translates into CASSLEQGWYTEAFF.

This chain links TRBV5-6 with TRBJ2-2; D is undetermined. This CDR3 comprises 15 residues. V was shortened by 2 bases and J by 2 bases, with 10 bases between the two germline ends. The V gene's germline CDR1 is SGHDT and CDR2 YYEEEE. The CDR3 region has the DNA TGTGCCAGCAGCTTTTACCCCGTCAACACCGGGGAGCTGTTTTTT. Translated: CASSFYPVNTGELFF. Using reference TRBV5-6 and TRBJ2-2 for the parts outside the CDR3, the full variable domain is DAGVTQSPTHLIKTRGQQVTLRCSPKSGHDTVSWYQQALGQGPQFIFQYYEEEERQRGNFPDRFSGHQFPNYSSELNVNALLLGDSALYLCASSFYPVNTGELFFGEGSRLTVL.

The J gene is TRBJ2-7, the V gene TRBV11-2; perhaps D is TRBD1 or TRBD2 (5 bases each). Germline assignment: CDR1 SGHAT and CDR2 FQNNGV. The ends were cut back, 4 bases at V and 2 bases at J, with 18 bases in the middle. There are 16 residues in the CDR3. CDR3 DNA sequence: TGTGCCAGCAGCTCCCGCAGGACGGGACGCGCCTACGAGCAGTACTTC. Amino acids: CASSSRRTGRAYEQYF.

The chain joins TRBV6-6 to TRBJ1-1; D is unresolved. This CDR3 has 13 amino acids. V was cut by 4 bases and J by 8 bases, with 14 bases left in between. Per germline, CDR1 MNHNY and CDR2 SVGAGI (reference sequence). Written as DNA, the CDR3 is TGTGCCAGCAGTTCCATGCCAGCCGTGGAAGCTTTCTTT. Amino acids: CASSSMPAVEAFF.

The chain joins TRBV18 to TRBJ1-4; D is unresolved. The ends were cut back, 4 bases at V and 14 bases at J, with 17 bases in the middle. This CDR3 spans 13 amino acids. Germline CDR1 reads KGHSH; CDR2 reads LQKENI. The CDR3 coding sequence is TGTGCCAGCTCACGAAATAGCCGGGAGCACCTGTTTTTT. It is translated as CASSRNSREHLFF.